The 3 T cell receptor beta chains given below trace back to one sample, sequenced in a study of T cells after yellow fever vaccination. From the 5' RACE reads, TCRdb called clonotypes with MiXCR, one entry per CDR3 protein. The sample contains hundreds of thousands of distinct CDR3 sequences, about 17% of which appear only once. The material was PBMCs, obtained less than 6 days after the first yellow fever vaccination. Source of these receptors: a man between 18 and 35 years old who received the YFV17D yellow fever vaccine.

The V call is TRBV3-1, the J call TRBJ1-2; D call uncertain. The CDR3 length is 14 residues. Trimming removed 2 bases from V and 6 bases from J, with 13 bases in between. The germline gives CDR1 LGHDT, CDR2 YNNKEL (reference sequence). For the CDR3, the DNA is TGTGCCAGCAGCCAACCACCTATGACCGATGGCTACACCTTC. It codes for CASSQPPMTDGYTF.

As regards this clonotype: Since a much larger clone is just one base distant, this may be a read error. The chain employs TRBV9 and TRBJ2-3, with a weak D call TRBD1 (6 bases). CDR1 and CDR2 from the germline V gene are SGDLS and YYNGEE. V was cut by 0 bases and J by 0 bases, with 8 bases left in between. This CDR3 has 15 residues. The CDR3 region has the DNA TGTGCCAGCAGCGTAGGGACAGCTAGCACAGATACGCAGTATTTT. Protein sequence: CASSVGTASTDTQYF.

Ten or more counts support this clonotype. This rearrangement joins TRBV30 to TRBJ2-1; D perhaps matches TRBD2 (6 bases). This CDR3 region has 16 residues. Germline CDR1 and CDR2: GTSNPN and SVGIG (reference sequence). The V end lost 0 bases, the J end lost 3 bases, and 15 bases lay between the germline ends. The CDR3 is CAWSVAGTHYYNEQFF. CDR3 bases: TGTGCCTGGAGTGTAGCTGGGACTCACTACTACAATGAGCAGTTCTTC.